The rows below give T cell receptor beta chains drawn from one sample of a study of blood T cell repertoires in COVID-19. The method was immunoSEQ multiplex PCR; TCRdb's version includes in-frame clones alone and lacks a portion of them. This sample has about 150,000 clones; approximately 82% occur once, and the top ten carry 7.2%. The sequencing input was peripheral blood. The source of these receptors is a woman in her fifties or sixties in a cohort sampled during active or convalescent COVID-19. CDR3s leave out the opening cysteine and the closing phenylalanine or tryptophan. Fields, in order: CDR3 protein, V gene, clone size, CDR3 length. Part of the rows lack a size; the others show once, few, many or a class for expanded clones.

CDR3: ASSIRDRGNEKLF
V: TRBV19
size: .
length: 13

CDR3: ASSVAGGGSGETQY
V: TRBV9
size: .
length: 14

CDR3: ATSDSMTSGGETQY
V: TRBV24-1
size: .
length: 14

CDR3: AIREQSSYNEQF
V: TRBV10-3
size: .
length: 12

CDR3: ASSSGTSGDETQY
V: TRBV6-2/TRBV6-3
size: .
length: 13

CDR3: ASSLAGSGSNEQF
V: TRBV5-1
size: .
length: 13

CDR3: ASSFRAYEQY
V: TRBV7-2
size: .
length: 10

CDR3: ASISDRGRSPPLH
V: TRBV2
size: .
length: 13

CDR3: ASSPDSGNTIY
V: TRBV19
size: .
length: 11

CDR3: ASSGAGYGYT
V: TRBV25-1
size: .
length: 10

CDR3: ATSRDWTGPH
V: TRBV15
size: .
length: 10

CDR3: ASSEREIQDRGYT
V: TRBV2
size: .
length: 13

CDR3: ASSQLATYNEQF
V: TRBV7-8
size: once
length: 12

CDR3: ASSLGDRAYYGYT
V: TRBV5-4
size: .
length: 13

CDR3: ATARGAGETQY
V: TRBV24-1
size: .
length: 11

CDR3: ASSANQGSGNTIY
V: TRBV9
size: .
length: 13